This T cell receptor (beta chain) was recorded in a study of Graves' ophthalmopathy and Graves' hyperthyroidism. Amplification from RNA transcripts yielded the TCR beta CDR3 regions. The first round was an RT-PCR with HTBI primers, and the second round was a multiplex PCR. TCRdb ran MiXCR on the multiplex PCR reads and lists one entry per CDR3 protein. The table has around 1,000,000 distinct CDR3 sequences, around a third seen once. Points on this clonotype: It is likely a read error, because the conserved phenylalanine at the end of the CDR3 is missing. The DNA is left out, because the CDR3 cannot be placed on it with certainty; the CDR3 is given as TCRdb lists it.

Included hyperthyroidism patients were aged 18 to 65 and newly diagnosed (under 2 months' duration). The CDR3 is 9 residues long, ends included. Germline CDR1 LNHNV, CDR2 YYDKDF (reference sequence). This receptor was obtained from an adult man with Graves' hyperthyroidism. Material: peripheral blood or thyroid tissue (not recorded which). The chain carries TRBV15 and TRBJ1-2; the table's D call, TRBD1, was not checked against the DNA. CDR3 region: CATSARDSS.